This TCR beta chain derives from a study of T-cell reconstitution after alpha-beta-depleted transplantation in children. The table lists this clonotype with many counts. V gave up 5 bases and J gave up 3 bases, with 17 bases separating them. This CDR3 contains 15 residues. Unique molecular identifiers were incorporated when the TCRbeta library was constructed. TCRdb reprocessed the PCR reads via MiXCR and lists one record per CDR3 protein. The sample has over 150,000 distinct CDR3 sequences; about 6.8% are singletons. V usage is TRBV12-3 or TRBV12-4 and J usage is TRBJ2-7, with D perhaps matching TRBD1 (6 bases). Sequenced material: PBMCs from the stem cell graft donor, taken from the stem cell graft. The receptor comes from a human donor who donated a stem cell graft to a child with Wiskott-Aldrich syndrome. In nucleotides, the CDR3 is TGTGCCAGCAGTCCAGGACAGCAAACCGGCTACGAGCAGTACTTC. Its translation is CASSPGQQTGYEQYF.